The present T cell receptor beta chain was sequenced within a study of T cells in localized non-small cell lung cancer. Broader study findings: Within adjacent lung there appeared a median 57 of the top 100 tumor clones. Heterogeneity within the tumor remains possible, as just one region underwent sequencing. Clonality peaked in uninvolved adjacent lung rather than tumor.

Comment on this clone: Its antigen is unknown.

Per the germline V gene, CDR1 is LGHNT and CDR2 is FRNRAP. After removal of 5 bases from V and 2 bases from J, the junction contained 3 bases not matched to a gene. The CDR3 totals 15 residues. Clones were read by immunoSEQ multiplex PCR, and TCRdb kept only the in-frame ones, dropping some. This sample has 40,000 or so clones; 82% occur once, and the top ten carry 15% to 20%. This TCR was sampled from a male donor aged 60 or older with stage III squamous cell lung carcinoma. The chain uses TRBV12-5 and TRBJ2-1; 10 bases line up with TRBD1. The sample here was peripheral blood, taken before any cancer treatment. The CDR3 reads CASGPGTGAYNEQFF. CDR3 DNA: TGTGCTAGTGGTCCGGGGACAGGGGCCTACAATGAGCAGTTCTTC.